The 29 T cell receptor beta chains in this list originate from one sample, sequenced in a study of T cell responses to AZD1222 COVID-19 vaccine. Assay: immunoSEQ multiplex PCR; the TCRdb copy retains only in-frame clones and omits some. Of about 100,000 clones listed, 85% to 95% are singletons. The starting material was peripheral blood, obtained on day 0 of AZD1222 vaccination. The source is an adult in good health.

V and J are TRBV7-9 and TRBJ2-2; 9 nucleotides align to TRBD1. The CDR3 consists of 16 residues. CDR1 is SEHNR, CDR2 FQNEAQ, per germline (reference sequence). V trimming: 6 bases; J trimming: 4 bases; junction bases outside the gene matches: 9. The CDR3, as DNA: TGTGCCAGCAGTTCACAGGGGGCTGAGGGCACCGGGGAGCTGTTTTTT. Its translation: CASSSQGAEGTGELFF. The whole variable domain, filled in from reference TRBV7-9 and TRBJ2-2, reads DTGVSQNPRHKITKRGQNVTFRCDPISEHNRLYWYRQTLGQGPEFLTYFQNEAQLEKSRLLSDRFSAERPKGSFSTLEIQRTEQGDSAMYLCASSSQGAEGTGELFFGEGSRLTVL.

V usage is TRBV13 and J usage is TRBJ2-7, with D perhaps matching TRBD2 (6 bases). The CDR3 runs to 15 residues. Trimming shortened V by 5 bases and J by 6 bases, and 20 bases separated the two germline ends. Germline CDR1 and CDR2: PRHDT and FYEKMQ (reference sequence). The DNA of the CDR3 is TGTGCCAGCAGCCCCTCCAGAAGGGGAGGTTTCGAGCAGTACTTC. It yields the protein CASSPSRRGGFEQYF.

The rearrangement joins TRBV10-1 to TRBJ2-3, with D unresolved. Germline V gene sequence: CDR1 WNHNN, CDR2 SYGVQD (reference sequence). Trimming removed 3 bases at V and 0 bases at J, with 4 bases between. This CDR3 spans 13 amino acids. The DNA of the CDR3 is TGCGCCAGCAGTGATTGGAGCACAGATACGCAGTATTTT. Amino acid sequence: CASSDWSTDTQYF.

The rearrangement joins TRBV28 to TRBJ1-1; D unresolved. V lost 6 bases to trimming and J lost 4 bases, with 6 bases between them. The germline V gene has CDR1 MDHEN and CDR2 SYDVKM. The CDR3 loop spans 11 amino acids. The CDR3 region is CASSPTTEAFF. The DNA for the CDR3 is TGTGCCAGCAGCCCAACCACTGAAGCTTTCTTT.

The chain links TRBV6-2 or TRBV6-3 to TRBJ2-5; 15 bases map to TRBD2. This CDR3 is 17 amino acids long. With V trimmed by 5 bases and J by 9 bases, 13 bases remained unmatched. Per the germline V gene, CDR1 is MNHEY and CDR2 is SVGEGT. CDR3 DNA sequence: TGTGCCAGCAGTCCGGGACTAGCGGGAGGCCCTCGAGGGGCCCAGTACTTC. It translates to CASSPGLAGGPRGAQYF.

V gene TRBV27 combines with J gene TRBJ2-7, with 11 nucleotides matching TRBD2. The V gene end was trimmed by 5 bases and the J gene end by 5 bases; junction bases not matched to a gene: 2. Germline CDR1 and CDR2: MNHEY and SMNVEV (reference sequence). This CDR3 has 13 amino acids. For the CDR3, the DNA is TGTGCCAGCAGTCAGGGACTAGCGGACGAGCAGTACTTC. Its translation is CASSQGLADEQYF.

This chain connects TRBV18 to TRBJ1-1, with a tentative D call TRBD1 (5 bases). Germline V CDR1 and CDR2: KGHSH, LQKENI. This CDR3 has 15 residues. V lost 1 base, J lost 1 base, and 10 bases lay in between. CDR3: CASSPLEGRNTEAFF. CDR3 nucleotides: TGTGCCAGCTCACCACTGGAGGGGCGGAACACTGAAGCTTTCTTT.

The rearrangement links TRBV3-1 (or the pseudogene TRBV3-2) to TRBJ1-5; D is unclear. Per germline, CDR1 LGHDT and CDR2 YNNKEL (reference sequence). Trimming cost V 4 bases and J 4 bases, with 14 bases left between them. The CDR3 length is 15 residues. The CDR3 nucleotides read TGTGCCAGCAGCCGACGGCCCGGCCAGAATCAGCCCCAGCATTTT. It is translated as CASSRRPGQNQPQHF.

V and J are TRBV19 and TRBJ2-5; the D is unclear. The CDR3 is 14 amino acids. Deletions cut 4 bases from V and 0 bases from J, with 9 bases between. CDR1 is LNHDA and CDR2 is SQIVND in the germline V gene (reference sequence). This CDR3 reads CASSKEPDQETQYF. The CDR3 DNA reads as TGTGCCAGTAGTAAGGAGCCCGACCAAGAGACCCAGTACTTC.

The chain employs TRBV25-1 and TRBJ2-1; tentatively, D is TRBD1 (6 bases). In germline, CDR1 is MGHDK, CDR2 SYGVNS. There are 16 residues in the CDR3. The ends were cut back, 0 bases at V and 4 bases at J, with 13 bases in the middle. CDR3 sequence reads: CASSEYQGTPYNEQFF. CDR3 DNA sequence: TGTGCCAGCAGTGAATATCAGGGGACCCCTTACAATGAGCAGTTCTTC. The whole variable domain, filled in from reference TRBV25-1 and TRBJ2-1, reads EADIYQTPRYLVIGTGKKITLECSQTMGHDKMYWYQQDPGMELHLIHYSYGVNSTEKGDLSSESTVSRIRTEHFPLTLESARPSHTSQYLCASSEYQGTPYNEQFFGPGTRLTVL.

The J gene is TRBJ1-5, the V gene TRBV27; TRBD1 might be the D (5 bases). V was trimmed by 2 bases and J by 5 bases, leaving 10 bases between them. The length of the CDR3 is 14 residues. CDR1 MNHEY and CDR2 SMNVEV come from the germline V gene (reference sequence). The chain's CDR3 is CASSLQGLDQPQHF. The CDR3 coding sequence is TGTGCCAGCAGTTTACAGGGATTGGATCAGCCCCAGCATTTT.

The chain couples TRBV6-5 to TRBJ1-2, with unresolved D. The CDR3 runs 12 residues. The germline V and J ends were trimmed by 7 bases and 8 bases, with 14 bases remaining between them. Per the germline V gene, CDR1 is MNHEY and CDR2 is SVGAGI. The CDR3 loop is CASKPRGGGYTF. In DNA form, the CDR3 reads TGTGCCAGCAAGCCGCGGGGAGGGGGCTACACCTTC.

This clone has only one observation. V and J are TRBV5-1 and TRBJ2-7; D gene ambiguous. V was cut by 2 bases and J by 6 bases, with 18 bases left in between. The germline V gene has CDR1 SGHRS and CDR2 YFSETQ. This CDR3 has 15 amino acids. The CDR3 nucleotides read TGCGCCAGCAGCTTACGGACGGAACCCAGTGTCGAGCAGTACTTC. This translates into CASSLRTEPSVEQYF.

The V call is TRBV5-4, the J call TRBJ2-1, with D perhaps TRBD1 (5 bases). The CDR3 is 15 amino acids. V lost 1 base, J lost 5 bases, and 13 bases lay in between. The germline V gene encodes CDR1 SGHNT and CDR2 YYREEE (reference sequence). DNA of the CDR3: TGTGCCAGCAGCTTGACGCTAGACAGTAACAATGAGCAGTTCTTC. Translated: CASSLTLDSNNEQFF.

Comment on this clone: A much larger clone lies one base from this, so it may be a read error. V is TRBV13 and J is TRBJ1-6; tentative D call: TRBD1 (6 bases). The CDR3 is 15 amino acids. Trimming took 10 bases from V and 1 from J, leaving 14 bases between them. The germline V gene encodes CDR1 PRHDT and CDR2 FYEKMQ (reference sequence). This CDR3 is CANRKGVSYNSPLHF. CDR3 bases: TGTGCCAACAGAAAGGGGGTTTCCTATAATTCACCCCTCCACTTT.

The chain uses TRBV19 and TRBJ2-3; 9 nucleotides align to TRBD1. Germline trimming cut 4 bases from V and 2 bases from J; bases unmatched to any gene: 7. CDR1 and CDR2 from the germline V gene are LNHDA and SQIVND (reference sequence). The CDR3 consists of 16 residues. The CDR3 DNA reads TGTGCCAGTAGTAGGGGGACAGGGACTACCACAGATACGCAGTATTTT. This sequence encodes CASSRGTGTTTDTQYF.

The chain uses TRBV19 and TRBJ1-4; no clear D. The V and J ends lost 0 bases and 7 bases respectively, with 9 bases between them. The CDR3 extends over 14 amino acids. Germline values: CDR1 LNHDA, CDR2 SQIVND (reference sequence). Written as DNA, the CDR3 is TGTGCCAGTAGTATAGACGCCCGGGGTGAAAAACTGTTTTTT. Translated: CASSIDARGEKLFF.

This clone has a single count. CDR3 bases: TGTGCCAGCAGCGCTTTGGACAATGAGCAGTTCTTC. Translation: CASSALDNEQFF. The J gene is TRBJ2-1, the V gene TRBV4-2, with D uncertain. Germline V gives CDR1 LGHNA, CDR2 YNFKEQ. CDR3 length equals 12 residues. Trimming took off 5 bases at V and 5 bases at J, with 7 bases between the two ends.

The J gene is TRBJ1-2, the V gene TRBV11-2; D may be TRBD1 (6 bases). The ends were cut back, 6 bases at V and 3 bases at J, with 20 bases in the middle. CDR1 and CDR2 (germline): SGHAT, FQNNGV. CDR3 length equals 16 residues. CDR3 DNA sequence: TGTGCCAGCAGATGGACAGATTTAGGTGGCCACTATGGCTACACCTTC. It translates to CASRWTDLGGHYGYTF.

The chain combines TRBV11-2 with TRBJ2-7; D is possibly TRBD2 (5 bases). Trimming took off 1 base at V and 6 bases at J, with 10 bases between the two ends. Germline assignment: CDR1 SGHAT and CDR2 FQNNGV. CDR3 length equals 13 residues. The CDR3 DNA is TGTGCCAGCAGCTTAGTTGAGGGTTCCGAGCAGTACTTC. The encoded protein is CASSLVEGSEQYF. Together with reference TRBV11-2 and TRBJ2-7, the CDR3 gives the full variable domain: EAGVAQSPRYKIIEKRQSVAFWCNPISGHATLYWYQQILGQGPKLLIQFQNNGVVDDSQLPKDRFSAERLKGVDSTLKIQPAKLEDSAVYLCASSLVEGSEQYFGPGTRLTVT.

This rearrangement joins TRBV2 to TRBJ1-3; 7 positions match TRBD1. There are 13 residues in the CDR3. Trimming removed 6 bases from V and 1 base from J; junction bases left unmatched: 0. The germline gives CDR1 SNHLY, CDR2 FYNNEI. In DNA form, the CDR3 reads TGTGCCAGCAGGGACAGGTCTGGAAACACCATATATTTT. Amino acid sequence: CASRDRSGNTIYF. Supplemented by reference TRBV2 and TRBJ1-3, the full variable domain reads EPEVTQTPSHQVTQMGQEVILRCVPISNHLYFYWYRQILGQKVEFLVSFYNNEISEKSEIFDDQFSVERPDGSNFTLKIRSTKLEDSAMYFCASRDRSGNTIYFGEGSWLTVV.

This chain connects TRBV4-1 to TRBJ2-7, with a weak D call TRBD2 (5 bases). Germline V lookup: CDR1 MGHRA, CDR2 YSYEKL. Trimming shortened V by 1 base and J by 5 bases, and 12 bases separated the two germline ends. The CDR3 loop spans 14 amino acids. The CDR3 is CASSQGPGTHEQYF. The CDR3 DNA is TGCGCCAGCAGCCAAGGTCCGGGAACCCACGAGCAGTACTTC.

The chain couples TRBV6-1 to TRBJ2-1; 7 bases are a match to TRBD2. The CDR3 contains 18 residues. Germline V gene sequence: CDR1 MNHNS, CDR2 SASEGT. Unmatched junction bases numbered 12, after V lost 4 bases and J lost 0 bases. CDR3 nucleotide sequence: TGTGCCAGCAGTGCGAGGGCGGGGGAAGTCATCTCCTACAATGAGCAGTTCTTC. It encodes CASSARAGEVISYNEQFF.

This clone has only one observation. The J gene is TRBJ1-6, the V gene TRBV27, with D hard to call. CDR1 is MNHEY, CDR2 SMNVEV, per germline (reference sequence). V dropped 4 bases and J dropped 10 bases, with 8 bases sitting between them. CDR3 length equals 12 residues. The CDR3 DNA reads TGTGCCAGCAGTTCCTCGTCCTCACCCCTCCACTTT. Amino acid sequence: CASSSSSSPLHF.

V gene TRBV27 combines with J gene TRBJ1-5; 7 bases line up with TRBD1. Trimming removed 6 bases from V and 0 bases from J; junction bases left unmatched: 5. Germline V gene sequence: CDR1 MNHEY, CDR2 SMNVEV (reference sequence). This CDR3 contains 15 residues. CDR3 sequence: CASRDRTYSNQPQHF. The CDR3 nucleotides are TGTGCCAGCAGGGACAGGACATATAGCAATCAGCCCCAGCATTTT.

The chain employs TRBV7-2 and TRBJ1-4; D call uncertain. Germline CDR1 SGHTA, CDR2 FQGNSA. The CDR3 loop spans 14 amino acids. V lost 2 bases, J lost 8 bases, and 12 bases lay in between. DNA of the CDR3: TGTGCCAGCAGCTTAAGGCCACTGGGGGAAAAACTGTTTTTT. As protein: CASSLRPLGEKLFF. Looking up the rest from reference TRBV7-2 and TRBJ1-4 gives the full variable domain: GAGVSQSPSNKVTEKGKDVELRCDPISGHTALYWYRQSLGQGLEFLIYFQGNSAPDKSGLPSDRFSAERTGGSVSTLTIQRTQQEDSAVYLCASSLRPLGEKLFFGSGTQLSVL.

V is TRBV5-8 and J is TRBJ1-4; D not resolved. The CDR3 is 16 amino acids. V shed 6 bases and J shed 0 bases, with 15 bases lying between them. Germline values: CDR1 SGHTS, CDR2 YDEGEE. CDR3 loop: CASTPGQIATNEKLFF. DNA for the CDR3: TGTGCCAGCACCCCTGGGCAGATTGCAACTAATGAAAAACTGTTTTTT.

The V and J genes are TRBV7-9 and TRBJ2-2; D remains unclear. The CDR3 length is 15 residues. CDR1 and CDR2 (germline): SEHNR, FQNEAQ (reference sequence). V was shortened by 5 bases and J by 4 bases, with 14 bases between the two germline ends. The DNA for the CDR3 is TGTGCCAGCAGCCCCGTGTCTGGGATCACCGGGGAGCTGTTTTTT. This translates into CASSPVSGITGELFF.

The chain links TRBV7-9 to TRBJ1-1; D is uncertain. Trimming pared 1 base from V and 6 bases from J, leaving 12 bases between. There are 14 residues in the CDR3. From germline, CDR1 is SEHNR and CDR2 FQNEAQ (reference sequence). The chain's CDR3 is CASSLEQPTAEAFF. The CDR3 nucleotides are TGTGCCAGCAGCTTAGAACAACCTACCGCTGAAGCTTTCTTT.